The rows below give T cell receptor beta chains drawn from one sample of a study of cytomegalovirus exposure and HLA in healthy donors. The method was immunoSEQ multiplex PCR; TCRdb's version includes in-frame clones alone and lacks a portion of them. Here the sample spans more than 20,000 clones, 97% being singletons. Sequenced input: PBMCs. Receptor source: a man aged 25 to 45 in good health and CMV-seropositive. CDR3s include the opening cysteine and the closing phenylalanine or tryptophan. D genes are given only for firm matches. Expanded clones are given a class, and other clones once, few, many or no size at all.

V	D	size	J	CDR3	DNA
TRBV6-1	TRBD1	.	TRBJ2-2	CASSEIGGPVTGELFF	TGTGCCAGCAGTGAGATAGGGGGCCCCGTAACGGGGGAGCTGTTTTTT
TRBV6-5	.	.	TRBJ1-1	CASRTRVGNTEAFF	TGTGCCAGCAGGACCCGGGTAGGAAACACTGAAGCTTTCTTT
TRBV6-5	.	.	TRBJ1-5	CASGRVSNQPQHF	TGTGCCAGCGGGAGGGTATCGAATCAGCCCCAGCATTTT
TRBV7-9	TRBD1	few	TRBJ2-3	CASSGGTGLPSTDTQYF	TGTGCCAGCAGCGGGGGGACAGGCTTACCTAGCACAGATACGCAGTATTTT
TRBV27	.	.	TRBJ1-3	CASSSLGQGRNTIYF	TGTGCCAGCAGTTCATTAGGGCAGGGTAGAAACACCATATATTTT
TRBV27	TRBD2	.	TRBJ2-7	CASSLLGTSGSPYEQYF	TGTGCCAGCAGTTTATTAGGTACTAGCGGGAGTCCCTACGAGCAGTACTTC
TRBV4-3	TRBD1	.	TRBJ1-2	CASSQAGTGFRNNYGYTF	TGCGCCAGCAGCCAAGCGGGGACAGGGTTCCGAAACAACTATGGCTACACCTTC
TRBV2	.	.	TRBJ1-2	CASRVTGIYGYTF	TGTGCCAGCAGAGTCACAGGGATCTATGGCTACACCTTC
TRBV19	TRBD2	.	TRBJ2-1	CASSIDLTSGGLRQFF	TGTGCCAGTAGTATAGACCTGACTAGCGGGGGCCTAAGGCAGTTCTTC
TRBV14	.	.	TRBJ2-1	CASSHWRDWSYNEQFF	TGTGCCAGCAGCCATTGGAGGGATTGGTCCTACAATGAGCAGTTCTTC
TRBV9	TRBD2	once	TRBJ2-1	CASSAGKRELAGSYNEQFF	TGTGCCAGCAGCGCCGGAAAGAGAGAGTTAGCGGGCTCCTACAATGAGCAGTTCTTC
TRBV6-1	.	.	TRBJ2-3	CASSEQATDTQYF	TGTGCCAGCAGTGAGCAGGCCACAGATACGCAGTATTTT
TRBV5-4	TRBD2	.	TRBJ2-2	CASSWGGGRELFF	TGTGCCAGCAGCTGGGGGGGAGGAAGGGAGCTGTTTTTT
TRBV13	.	once	TRBJ1-5	CASSSGGRDQPQHF	TGTGCCAGCAGCTCTGGAGGGAGAGATCAGCCCCAGCATTTT
TRBV7-8	TRBD1	.	TRBJ1-1	CASSYRGLGQAFF	TGTGCCAGCAGCTACAGGGGGCTCGGACAAGCTTTCTTT
TRBV30	TRBD2	once	TRBJ2-1	CAWSRFGLAGPNSYNEQFF	TGTGCCTGGAGCAGATTCGGACTAGCGGGACCCAATTCCTACAATGAGCAGTTCTTC
TRBV28	.	.	TRBJ1-2	CASSLQGGWGYTF	TGTGCCAGCAGTTTACAGGGAGGGTGGGGCTACACCTTC
TRBV4-1	TRBD1	medium-sized	TRBJ1-2	CASSGQGAYGYTF	TGCGCCAGCAGCGGACAGGGGGCTTATGGCTACACCTTC
TRBV18	.	.	TRBJ1-4	CASSPQRLDSNEKLFF	TGTGCCAGCTCCCCACAAAGACTGGATTCTAATGAAAAACTGTTTTTT
TRBV6-1	.	.	TRBJ2-1	CASSEAGYNEQFF	TGTGCCAGCAGTGAGGCGGGGTACAATGAGCAGTTCTTC
TRBV7-2	TRBD2	.	TRBJ2-7	CASSWTSGSANF	TGTGCCAGCAGTTGGACTAGCGGGAGTGCGAACTTC
TRBV5-1	TRBD2	.	TRBJ2-1	CASSLPGLAGGNEQFF	TGCGCCAGCAGCTTACCCGGACTAGCGGGAGGTAATGAGCAGTTCTTC
TRBV13	.	.	TRBJ2-3	CASSPDRAFTQYF	TGTGCCAGCAGCCCGGACAGAGCATTCACGCAGTATTTT
TRBV19	TRBD1	once	TRBJ2-7	CASKVTGDSEQYF	TGTGCCAGTAAAGTGACAGGGGATTCCGAGCAGTACTTC
TRBV27	.	.	TRBJ2-7	CASSPYRESYEQYF	TGTGCCAGCAGCCCTTACCGGGAGTCCTACGAGCAGTACTTC
TRBV7-9	TRBD2	.	TRBJ2-3	CASSVGISGRSTDTQYF	TGTGCCAGCAGCGTAGGGATAAGCGGGAGGAGCACAGATACGCAGTATTTT
TRBV20-1	.	.	TRBJ2-7	CSARDSLEQYF	TGCAGTGCTAGAGACTCCCTCGAGCAGTACTTC
TRBV7-9	.	.	TRBJ1-1	CASSLALGVAEAFF	TGTGCCAGCAGCTTAGCGCTAGGGGTGGCTGAAGCTTTCTTT
TRBV9	TRBD1	.	TRBJ1-2	CASSFRTGYGYTF	TGTGCCAGCAGCTTCCGGACAGGGTATGGCTACACCTTC
TRBV29-1	TRBD2	.	TRBJ2-1	CSVEVRGSSYNEQFF	TGCAGCGTTGAAGTTCGCGGGAGCTCCTACAATGAGCAGTTCTTC
TRBV4-2	.	.	TRBJ1-2	CASSQAGLANYGYTF	TGTGCCAGCAGCCAAGCGGGGTTAGCTAACTATGGCTACACCTTC
TRBV5-4	.	.	TRBJ2-7	CASSLAPSSYEQYF	TGTGCCAGCAGCTTGGCACCCAGCTCCTACGAGCAGTACTTC
TRBV6-6	TRBD1	.	TRBJ1-1	CASSPGGRGTEAFF	TGTGCCAGCAGCCCAGGGGGCAGGGGCACTGAAGCTTTCTTT
TRBV7-2	TRBD2	.	TRBJ2-7	CASSPGLAGSGEQYF	TGTGCCAGCAGCCCGGGACTAGCGGGATCGGGGGAGCAGTACTTC
TRBV19	TRBD1	.	TRBJ1-1	CASSDRATEAFF	TGTGCCAGTAGTGACAGGGCCACTGAAGCTTTCTTT
TRBV15	TRBD1	.	TRBJ1-5	CATGSRSGGYSNQPQHF	TGTGCCACCGGTAGTAGGTCAGGGGGATATAGCAATCAGCCCCAGCATTTT
TRBV27	.	.	TRBJ1-2	CASSSEWPGLGLANYGYTF	TGTGCCAGCAGTTCAGAGTGGCCGGGACTGGGATTAGCTAACTATGGCTACACCTTC
TRBV7-9	.	once	TRBJ2-1	CASRPGVPYNEQFF	TGTGCCAGCAGGCCAGGGGTGCCCTACAATGAGCAGTTCTTC
TRBV7-9	TRBD2	.	TRBJ2-3	CASSYGTSGTDTQYF	TGTGCCAGCAGCTATGGGACTAGCGGAACAGATACGCAGTATTTT
TRBV28	.	.	TRBJ1-1	CASSFGGASTEAFF	TGTGCCAGCAGTTTTGGGGGCGCTTCCACTGAAGCTTTCTTT
TRBV2	TRBD1	.	TRBJ1-1	CASSITGGKGTEAFF	TGTGCCAGCAGTATTACAGGGGGAAAGGGCACTGAAGCTTTCTTT
TRBV10-2	.	.	TRBJ1-5	CASSEGQLNQPQHF	TGCGCCAGCAGTGAGGGTCAACTTAATCAGCCCCAGCATTTT
TRBV5-4	TRBD2	.	TRBJ2-1	CASTSGSLSYNEQFF	TGTGCCAGCACTAGCGGGAGTCTCTCCTACAATGAGCAGTTCTTC
TRBV29-1	.	.	TRBJ1-1	CSVGRGDTEAFF	TGCAGCGTCGGACGGGGGGACACTGAAGCTTTCTTT
TRBV7-2	.	once	TRBJ2-7	CASSLGGGGGSYEQYF	TGTGCCAGCAGCTTAGGTGGGGGCGGAGGCTCCTACGAGCAGTACTTC
TRBV5-1	TRBD1	.	TRBJ2-1	CASSLMAGGFNEQFF	TGCGCCAGCAGCTTGATGGCAGGGGGCTTCAATGAGCAGTTCTTC
TRBV27	TRBD2	.	TRBJ2-5	CASSSGGGRPETQYF	TGTGCCAGCAGTTCCGGGGGAGGGAGGCCAGAGACCCAGTACTTC
TRBV20-1	.	.	TRBJ2-7	CSARDRREQYF	TGCAGTGCTAGAGATAGGAGGGAGCAGTACTTC
TRBV29-1	TRBD1	.	TRBJ2-3	CSVELTGGAGDTQYF	TGCAGCGTTGAACTGACAGGGGGCGCGGGAGATACGCAGTATTTT
TRBV9	.	.	TRBJ2-1	CASSVSEAYNEQFF	TGTGCCAGCAGCGTAAGTGAGGCCTACAATGAGCAGTTCTTC
TRBV7-3	.	.	TRBJ2-7	CASSLTFGDEQYF	TGTGCCAGCAGCTTAACGTTCGGGGACGAGCAGTACTTC
TRBV27	TRBD2	.	TRBJ2-2	CASRSGKSWAGELFF	TGTGCCAGCAGGAGCGGGAAATCTTGGGCCGGGGAGCTGTTTTTT